The present T cell receptor (beta chain) was sequenced within a study of blood T cell repertoires in COVID-19. Whole-study context: Sites across the United States, Italy and Spain contributed samples from acute and convalescent COVID-19. Nucleic acid was either cDNA or gDNA, and it came from T cells, B-cell-depleted T cells, or PBMCs.

Original handling: Amplifying reference gene primers gave estimates of nucleated cell counts. Repertoires were generated with immunoSEQ multiplex PCR, while TCRdb's copy carries only in-frame clones and drops some. Clone size and the V and J calls come from that table; the DNA yielded D and trimming. The data contain about 140,000 clones, about 84% of them singletons. The CDR3 is 16 amino acids. Unmatched junction bases numbered 8, after V lost 4 bases and J lost 0 bases. Germline V CDR1 and CDR2: SGHRS, YFSETQ. Source material: peripheral blood. The sequence came from a woman of 80 years or more in a cohort sampled during active or convalescent COVID-19. The J gene is TRBJ2-3, the V gene TRBV5-1, with 7 bases lining up with TRBD1. The DNA of the CDR3 is TGCGCCAGCAGCGACGACAGGGTCTCTAGCACAGATACGCAGTATTTT. Encoded protein: CASSDDRVSSTDTQYF.